What follows are 2 T cell receptor beta chains derived from one specimen sequenced in a study of blood T cell repertoires in COVID-19. Assay used: immunoSEQ multiplex PCR; TCRdb lists only in-frame clones, some missing. Here the sample spans around 400,000 clones, roughly nine tenths being singletons. The sample consisted of peripheral blood. The receptors shown here come from a man aged 40-49 years with acute or convalescent COVID-19.

The chain employs TRBV10-3 and TRBJ2-7; perhaps TRBD2 as D (6 bases). The CDR3 consists of 14 residues. Germline assignment: CDR1 ENHRY and CDR2 SYGVKD. The chain's CDR3 is CATARDSPDYEQYF. DNA of the CDR3: TGTGCGACGGCCCGGGACTCACCTGACTACGAGCAGTACTTC.

Here the CDR3 reads CASSLEAGDNSPLHF. The CDR3 coding sequence is TGCGCCAGCAGCTTGGAGGCAGGGGATAATTCACCCCTCCACTTT. V gene TRBV5-1 combines with J gene TRBJ1-6; perhaps TRBD1 as D (6 bases). CDR1 and CDR2 (germline): SGHRS, YFSETQ. Trimming took off 0 bases at V and 5 bases at J, with 9 bases between the two ends. The length of the CDR3 is 15 residues.